The rows below give T cell receptor beta chains drawn from one sample of a study of early T cells in non-severe SARS-CoV-2 infection. One entry per CDR3 protein, called by TCRdb with MiXCR from the 5' RACE reads. The sample has some 60,000 distinct CDR3 sequences, around 12% seen once. Sequenced input: whole blood. The receptors were sampled from an adult who was a healthcare worker with PCR-confirmed SARS-CoV-2 infection or an uninfected control (not recorded which). CDR3s leave out the opening cysteine and the closing phenylalanine or tryptophan. D genes are given only for firm matches. A clone size is listed for some rows: how often the clone was seen (once, few, many), or a class if it is expanded.

v_call	clone_size	d_call	j_call	cdr3_aa
TRBV28	.	.	TRBJ2-7	ASSQWRYEQY
TRBV18	many	.	TRBJ1-2	ASSPQDNYGYT
TRBV7-9	.	TRBD1	TRBJ2-7	ASSLDWTGTHEQH
TRBV20-1	few	.	TRBJ2-2	SARGSRTGELF
TRBV25-1	.	.	TRBJ1-4	ASSDPGVGEKLF
TRBV28	.	.	TRBJ2-4	ASSLATYIQY
TRBV7-2	few	.	TRBJ1-1	ASSSQGRMGD
TRBV7-9	.	TRBD1	TRBJ1-4	ASSLVAGTGTTTNEKLF
TRBV7-8	many	.	TRBJ1-3	ASSPRTATLLLPGNTIY
TRBV7-2	many	.	TRBJ2-3	ASSLTAGEGDTQY
TRBV7-8	many	.	TRBJ1-1	ASSFTGSTEAF
TRBV20-1	many	.	TRBJ1-1	SAQSAMNTEAF
TRBV5-4	many	TRBD1	TRBJ2-7	ASSGPGQGSHEQY
TRBV9	many	.	TRBJ2-7	ASSLGAGRTYEQY
TRBV10-3	.	.	TRBJ1-3	AIRTSPGNTIY
TRBV25-1	.	.	TRBJ2-7	ASRGEKSYEQY
TRBV10-3	few	.	TRBJ2-1	AISDPNNEQF
TRBV6-6	few	.	TRBJ2-7	ASSYQREQY
TRBV3-1	few	TRBD2	TRBJ2-1	ASRRERGVYNEQF
TRBV21-1	many	.	TRBJ1-6	ASSKEPGPYNSPLH